This passage covers 17 T cell receptor beta chains from one sample sequenced in a study of T cell responses to AZD1222 COVID-19 vaccine. Clones were read by immunoSEQ multiplex PCR, and TCRdb kept only the in-frame ones, dropping some. Found here are about 130,000 clones, 70% to 90% of them singletons; the top ten hold around 7.8%. Sequencing was performed on peripheral blood, taken on day 0 of AZD1222 vaccination. Source of these receptors: an adult in good health.

The rearrangement joins TRBV2 to TRBJ2-2; a possible D gene is TRBD2 (5 bases). Between the trimmed V and J ends, which lost 4 bases and 4 bases, there was a span of 7 bases. Germline V lookup: CDR1 SNHLY, CDR2 FYNNEI. The CDR3 spans 13 residues. CDR3 sequence: CASSGTRTGELFF. Written as DNA, the CDR3 is TGTGCCAGCAGTGGGACTCGCACCGGGGAGCTGTTTTTT.

This clone was seen more than once but under ten times. The chain carries TRBV19 and TRBJ1-1; tentative D call: TRBD1 (5 bases). The V and J ends lost 10 bases and 6 bases respectively, with 12 bases between them. This CDR3 has 11 residues. Germline loops: CDR1 LNHDA, CDR2 SQIVND (reference sequence). CDR3 in DNA: TGTGCCACCTCTGGGGGACCTGAAGCTTTCTTT. Protein: CATSGGPEAFF.

The genes are TRBV15 and TRBJ1-4; D perhaps matches TRBD1 (6 bases). The CDR3 totals 16 residues. Germline CDR1 reads LNHNV; CDR2 reads YYDKDF (reference sequence). V lost 1 base to trimming and J lost 5 bases, with 14 bases between them. CDR3 loop: CATSRVKGETNEKLFF. CDR3 DNA sequence: TGTGCCACCAGCAGAGTCAAGGGGGAGACCAATGAAAAACTGTTTTTT.

The CDR3 reads CASSATLRGGDTEAFF. The DNA for the CDR3 is TGTGCCAGCAGCGCGACTCTTAGGGGAGGGGACACTGAAGCTTTCTTT. The J gene is TRBJ1-1, the V gene TRBV9; the D gene is possibly TRBD1 (5 bases). V was pared by 3 bases and J by 3 bases, with 18 bases between. CDR1 is SGDLS and CDR2 is YYNGEE in the germline V gene. This CDR3 region has 16 residues.

The V call is TRBV27, the J call TRBJ1-6, with D perhaps matching TRBD1 (6 bases). This CDR3 region has 17 residues. V was cut by 4 bases and J by 5 bases, with 18 bases left in between. CDR1 is MNHEY, CDR2 SMNVEV, per germline (reference sequence). In DNA form, the CDR3 reads TGTGCCAGCAGTTCCCTGAAACAGGGACCCAATAATTCACCCCTCCACTTT. Translated, it gives CASSSLKQGPNNSPLHF.

This chain connects TRBV4-2 to TRBJ2-1; the match to TRBD1 covers 10 bases. V was clipped by 5 bases and J by 6 bases; unmatched bases: 10. Germline assignment: CDR1 LGHNA and CDR2 YNFKEQ. CDR3 length: 16 amino acids. CDR3 loop: CASSLQSGTGVNEQFF. The CDR3 nucleotides are TGTGCCAGCAGCTTGCAATCCGGGACAGGGGTCAATGAGCAGTTCTTC.

The rearrangement links TRBV10-1 to TRBJ2-7; weak D call: TRBD2 (6 bases). The CDR3 spans 13 residues. V was clipped by 3 bases and J by 3 bases, with 9 bases between them. Germline V gene lookup returns CDR1 WNHNN and CDR2 SYGVQD (reference sequence). The CDR3 DNA reads as TGCGCCAGCAGTGAAGCGGGTGACTACGAGCAGTACTTC. It codes for CASSEAGDYEQYF.

This clone was observed a handful of times. This rearrangement joins TRBV10-1 to TRBJ2-3, with unresolved D. Trimming left V 4 bases short and J 6 bases short, with 8 bases between. CDR3 length: 12 residues. CDR1 and CDR2 (germline): WNHNN, SYGVQD (reference sequence). CDR3 in DNA: TGCGCCAGCAGTGGAACTTCGGATACGCAGTATTTT. It specifies CASSGTSDTQYF.

This chain links TRBV7-2 with TRBJ1-1; tentative D call: TRBD1 (5 bases). The CDR3 runs 13 residues. Deletions cut 4 bases from V and 5 bases from J, with 11 bases between. Germline CDR1 SGHTA, CDR2 FQGNSA. The CDR3 sequence: CASSSRGGTEAFF. CDR3 sequence (DNA): TGTGCCAGCAGCTCCCGTGGGGGGACTGAAGCTTTCTTT.

The CDR3 loop is CASSWLSGPSTDTQYF. The DNA for the CDR3 is TGTGCCAGCAGCTGGTTGAGCGGACCAAGCACAGATACGCAGTATTTT. The genes are TRBV7-8 and TRBJ2-3; D may be TRBD2 (5 bases). The CDR3 has 16 residues. The germline V and J ends were trimmed by 4 bases and 0 bases, with 14 bases remaining between them. Per germline, CDR1 SGHVS and CDR2 FQNEAQ.

This sequence joins TRBV6-5 and TRBJ1-4, with 10 bases that match TRBD1. Germline V CDR1 and CDR2: MNHEY, SVGAGI. V was pared by 6 bases and J by 7 bases, with 5 bases of the junction left unmatched. The CDR3 is 14 residues long. CDR3 residues: CASSPTGGGEKLFF. As DNA, the CDR3 is TGTGCCAGCAGCCCGACAGGGGGCGGTGAAAAACTGTTTTTT.

There are a few counts of this clone. The chain's CDR3 is CASSSSGRAQETQYF. The CDR3 DNA reads as TGTGCCAGCAGCTCCAGCGGGAGGGCCCAAGAGACCCAGTACTTC. The genes are TRBV11-2 and TRBJ2-5, with TRBD2 matching over 10 bases. With 4 bases clipped from V and 1 base from J, the junction kept 3 bases outside the gene matches. The CDR3 spans 15 residues. Germline CDR1 reads SGHAT; CDR2 reads FQNNGV.

The chain uses TRBV11-3 and TRBJ1-2, with 12 bases identical to TRBD1. Germline values: CDR1 SGHNT, CDR2 YENEEA. V lost 5 bases to trimming and J lost 7 bases; unmatched junction nucleotides: 14. The CDR3 has 17 residues. This CDR3 reads CASSPRLGDRGRGGYTF. The CDR3 DNA follows: TGTGCCAGCAGCCCCCGCCTTGGGGACAGGGGGCGAGGTGGCTACACCTTC.

The V call is TRBV4-2, the J call TRBJ1-1, with D perhaps TRBD1 (5 bases). Trimming took 9 bases from V and 3 from J, leaving 14 bases between them. This CDR3 has 13 residues. From germline, CDR1 is LGHNA and CDR2 YNFKEQ. The CDR3 DNA reads as TGTGCCAGTTCAGGGTCAGTGGACACTGAAGCTTTCTTT. Its protein product is CASSGSVDTEAFF.

V gene TRBV11-2 combines with J gene TRBJ1-2, with 10 positions matching TRBD1. Germline V lookup: CDR1 SGHAT, CDR2 FQNNGV. V lost 2 bases, J lost 6 bases, and 3 bases stayed unmatched. The CDR3 has 14 residues. This CDR3 reads CASSLFGQGDGYTF. CDR3 in DNA: TGTGCCAGCAGCTTATTTGGACAGGGGGATGGCTACACCTTC.

This clone occurred once. V gene TRBV2 combines with J gene TRBJ2-2, with TRBD2 matching over 10 bases. V dropped 10 bases and J dropped 6; count of bases not matched to a gene: 8. The CDR3 consists of 14 residues. Germline CDR1 SNHLY, CDR2 FYNNEI. As DNA, the CDR3 is TGTGCCACCAAGCGGGAGGGATTGGCCGGGGAGCTGTTTTTT. It specifies CATKREGLAGELFF.

This clone appeared a few times. The chain has TRBV10-3 and TRBJ1-2, with 7 bases lining up with TRBD1. CDR1 is ENHRY, CDR2 SYGVKD, per germline. The trim removed 10 bases at V and 2 bases at J, leaving 4 bases unmatched. The CDR3 loop spans 12 amino acids. The CDR3 sequence is CATGQANYGYTF. The CDR3 DNA is TGTGCCACCGGACAGGCCAACTATGGCTACACCTTC.